This TCR beta chain came from a study of blood T cell repertoires in COVID-19. Across the study: The study drew acute and convalescent COVID-19 samples from the United States, Italy and Spain. The analysed material was cDNA or gDNA that came from T cells, B-cell-depleted T cells, or PBMCs.

This clone was found once. This CDR3 has 13 amino acids. Trimming removed 6 bases from V and 5 bases from J, with 14 bases in between. CDR1 is MDHEN, CDR2 SYDVKM, per germline. Sequencing used immunoSEQ multiplex PCR; TCRdb keeps in-frame clones, though not all of them. The profile shows approximately 100,000 clones, roughly nine tenths of them singletons. Material: peripheral blood. This sequence originates from a human donor in a cohort sampled during active COVID-19. The V and J genes are TRBV28 and TRBJ2-7; maybe TRBD2 (5 bases). The CDR3 region has the DNA TGTGCCAGCAGCCGCCGCCCCGGGGACGAGCAGTACTTC. This encodes CASSRRPGDEQYF.